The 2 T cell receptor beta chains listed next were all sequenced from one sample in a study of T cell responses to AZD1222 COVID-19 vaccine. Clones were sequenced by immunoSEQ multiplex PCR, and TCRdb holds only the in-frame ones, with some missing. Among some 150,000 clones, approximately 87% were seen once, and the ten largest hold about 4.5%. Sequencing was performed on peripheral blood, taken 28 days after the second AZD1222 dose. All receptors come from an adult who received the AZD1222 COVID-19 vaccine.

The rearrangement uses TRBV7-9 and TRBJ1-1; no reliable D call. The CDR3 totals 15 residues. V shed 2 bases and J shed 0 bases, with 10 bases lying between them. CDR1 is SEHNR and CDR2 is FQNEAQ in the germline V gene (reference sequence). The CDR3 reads CASSLSALMNTEAFF. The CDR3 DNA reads TGTGCCAGCAGCTTATCTGCGCTCATGAACACTGAAGCTTTCTTT.

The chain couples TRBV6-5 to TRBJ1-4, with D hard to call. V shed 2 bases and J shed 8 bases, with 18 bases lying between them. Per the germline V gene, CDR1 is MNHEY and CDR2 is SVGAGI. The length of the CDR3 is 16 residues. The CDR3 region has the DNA TGTGCCAGCAGTTACAAGCGTGGTCGGGTAAACGAAAAACTGTTTTTT. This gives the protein CASSYKRGRVNEKLFF.